This is a list of T cell receptor beta chains from one sample in a study of shared clonotypes between healthy human individuals. The repertoire was sequenced with immunoSEQ multiplex PCR; TCRdb's copy has only in-frame clones and lacks some. The sample holds around 2,000,000 clones, 90% to 95% seen once. Sequencing used naive CD8+ T cells from PBMCs. These receptors all stem from a man younger than 35 in good health. Some clones in this sample may be carry-over from other donors' samples. Both conserved end residues are part of each CDR3. A D gene is named only where the DNA matches it firmly. Not all rows give a size; the values are once, few, many and, for expanded clones, a class.

>TRBJ2-1|TRBV29-1|-|-
TGCAGCGTGAGACAGGCAAATGAGCAGTTCTTC
CSVRQANEQFF
>TRBJ2-2|TRBV27|-|-
TGTGCCAGCAGCCCCTCGTCTCCTCGGGAGCTGTTTTTT
CASSPSSPRELFF
>TRBJ2-7|TRBV28|-|-
TGTGCCAGCAGTTTACTGCGCAGTCCCTACGAGCAGTACTTC
CASSLLRSPYEQYF
>TRBJ2-1|TRBV28|-|TRBD1
TGTGCCAGCAGTGCTTACAGGGGCGATGAGCAGTTCTTC
CASSAYRGDEQFF
>TRBJ1-3|TRBV27|-|TRBD1
TGTGCCAGCAGTCCCCTATTCTTGGGACCGGGACAGGGATTCTCTGGAAACACCATATATTTT
CASSPLFLGPGQGFSGNTIYF
>TRBJ1-1|TRBV29-1|-|-
TGCAGCGTCAGGGGAGGGGGTTTAAACACTGAAGCTTTCTTT
CSVRGGGLNTEAFF
>TRBJ2-6|TRBV27|-|-
TGTGCCAGCAGCGACTCCGGGGCCAACGTCCTGACTTTC
CASSDSGANVLTF
>TRBJ2-1|TRBV6-1|-|-
TGTGCCAGCAGCGAGGACAGAAGCTCCTACAATGAGCAGTTCTTC
CASSEDRSSYNEQFF
>TRBJ1-1|TRBV6-6|once|-
TGTGCCAGCAGTTTAGGGGTGATGGACACTGAAGCTTTCTTT
CASSLGVMDTEAFF
>TRBJ2-5|TRBV18|-|TRBD2
TGTGCCAGCTCACCACCTGTAGCGGGTCAGACCCAGTACTTC
CASSPPVAGQTQYF
>TRBJ1-1|TRBV28|-|-
TGTGCCAGCAGTTTCGGTAGGACTGAAGCTTTCTTT
CASSFGRTEAFF
>TRBJ2-7|TRBV5-1|few|-
TGCGCCAGCAGCTTGTCGGCCTACGAGCAGTACTTC
CASSLSAYEQYF
>TRBJ2-5|TRBV5-1|once|-
TGCGCCAGCAGCTTAGCAGGAGAGCGACAAGAGACCCAGTACTTC
CASSLAGERQETQYF
>TRBJ1-2|TRBV29-1|-|-
TGCAGCGTTGGTGACGTTCCAGCGTATGGCTACACCTTC
CSVGDVPAYGYTF
>TRBJ2-5|TRBV28|-|-
TGTGCCAGCAGTTTAACGCCGCTCTCATCCGAGACCCAGTACTTC
CASSLTPLSSETQYF
>TRBJ1-5|TRBV28|-|-
TGTGCCAGCAGTTCCCCGAGCAATCAGCCCCAGCATTTT
CASSSPSNQPQHF
>TRBJ2-1|TRBV27|-|-
TGTGCCAGCAGTTTATCCGGGTTCAATGAGCAGTTCTTC
CASSLSGFNEQFF
>TRBJ2-1|TRBV7-6|-|TRBD1
TGTGCCAGCAGCTTAGAGGGGGCCGGGTACAATGAGCAGTTCTTC
CASSLEGAGYNEQFF
>TRBJ2-1|TRBV9|-|-
TGTGCCAGCAGCATAGACGGGAACAATGAGCAGTTCTTC
CASSIDGNNEQFF
>TRBJ2-1|TRBV4-1|-|TRBD2
TGCGCCAGCAGCCAAGGTCCCCTTCTAGCGGCTACCTACAATGAGCAGTTCTTC
CASSQGPLLAATYNEQFF
>TRBJ1-3|TRBV28|once|-
TGTGCCAGCCGCCAAGCATGGGATTCAACCATATATTTT
CASRQAWDSTIYF
>TRBJ1-1|TRBV5-1|-|-
TGCGCCAGCAGCTTGGGGGTTTATGGAAAAACTGAAGCTTTCTTT
CASSLGVYGKTEAFF
>TRBJ2-7|TRBV9|-|TRBD2
TGTGCCAGCAGCGTATCAGCGGGAGCGTCCTACGAGCAGTACTTC
CASSVSAGASYEQYF
>TRBJ2-3|TRBV28|-|TRBD2
TGTGCCAGCAGTCGGACTAGCGGATACACAGATACGCAGTATTTT
CASSRTSGYTDTQYF
>TRBJ2-7|TRBV28|few|-
TGTGCCAGCGGAGATTTGCAGCGGAACTACGAGCAGTACTTC
CASGDLQRNYEQYF
>TRBJ2-3|TRBV5-1|-|TRBD2
TGCGCCAGCAGACTAGCGGGAGGTGGGGACACAGATACGCAGTATTTT
CASRLAGGGDTDTQYF
>TRBJ2-7|TRBV30|-|-
TGTGCCTGTGGAGAAACCCTCGAGCAGTACTTC
CACGETLEQYF
>TRBJ1-2|TRBV25-1|few|-
TGTGCCAGCTCCACAGGGACCCTATATGGCTACACCTTC
CASSTGTLYGYTF
>TRBJ2-1|TRBV10-1|-|-
TGCGCCAGCAGTGAAGATACCCTCCCGCATGAGCAGTTCTTC
CASSEDTLPHEQFF
>TRBJ2-1|TRBV9|-|-
TGTGCCAGCAGCGTATCTGGCGGGACGATCAGCTCCTACAATGAGCAGTTCTTC
CASSVSGGTISSYNEQFF
>TRBJ2-7|TRBV2|once|-
TGTGCCAGCAGTGAAGACGCTTCCTACGAGCAGTACTTC
CASSEDASYEQYF
>TRBJ2-2|TRBV9|-|-
TGTGCCAGCAGCGTACGGGGTTACACCGGGGAGCTGTTTTTT
CASSVRGYTGELFF
>TRBJ1-1|TRBV27|few|-
TGTGCCAGCAGGCGTGCCTCTGAAGCTTTCTTT
CASRRASEAFF
>TRBJ2-7|TRBV7-8|-|-
TGTGCCAGCAGCGCCGGGGGTAGCGGCTCCTACGAGCAGTACTTC
CASSAGGSGSYEQYF
>TRBJ2-1|TRBV5-1|-|TRBD2
TGCGCCAGCAGCTTGGAATGGTCTAGCGGCCCGACGGGCAATGAGCAGTTCTTC
CASSLEWSSGPTGNEQFF
>TRBJ1-5|TRBV21-1|-|-
TGTGCCAGCAGACCGACGGGGGAACTAATGGAGCAGCCCCAGCATTTT
CASRPTGELMEQPQHF
>TRBJ2-3|TRBV9|-|TRBD2
TGTGCCAGCAGCGTGGACCGGGACTATCACACAGATACGCAGTATTTT
CASSVDRDYHTDTQYF
>TRBJ1-2|TRBV19|-|-
TGTGCCAGTAGTATAGTCGACAGCAGCTATGGCTACACCTTC
CASSIVDSSYGYTF
>TRBJ2-2|TRBV4-2|-|-
TGTGCCAGCAGCCCGGGCCTTAACACCGGGGAGCTGTTTTTT
CASSPGLNTGELFF
>TRBJ2-3|TRBV5-1|-|-
TGCGCCAGCAGATTGAAGCCGGGCCAAATTCCCGGGGGCACAGATACGCAGTATTTT
CASRLKPGQIPGGTDTQYF
>TRBJ2-1|TRBV30|-|TRBD1
TGTGCCTGGAGTGTCGGACAGGGGGCAGATGAGCAGTTCTTC
CAWSVGQGADEQFF
>TRBJ2-2|TRBV7-9|once|-
TGTGCCAGCAGCCCTACAATGAACACCGGGGAGCTGTTTTTT
CASSPTMNTGELFF
>TRBJ2-7|TRBV28|-|TRBD2
TGTGCCAGCAGCCAGAGCGGGAGGAGCCACGAGCAGTACTTC
CASSQSGRSHEQYF
>TRBJ1-2|TRBV29-1|once|-
TGCAGCGCTGTACAACCGACTGACCGTAACTATGGCTACACCTTC
CSAVQPTDRNYGYTF
>TRBJ1-2|TRBV5-6|-|-
TGTGCCAGCACCTTTTCCGGGGGGGCGGGCTATGGCTACACCTTC
CASTFSGGAGYGYTF
>TRBJ1-3|TRBV19|-|-
TGTGGGGGGCTCGGAAACACCATATATTTT
CGGLGNTIYF
>TRBJ2-3|TRBV28|-|-
TGTGCCAGCAGATTATCTCCGAACCCAGATACGCAGTATTTT
CASRLSPNPDTQYF
>TRBJ1-2|TRBV7-9|-|-
TGTGCCAGCAGCTTAGTGCTGGCCGGGGCGGGACACTATGGCTACACCTTC
CASSLVLAGAGHYGYTF